This TCR beta chain was profiled in a study of beta chain features in type 1 diabetes. The wider study: Patient and healthy donor groups were alike in age, gender and cell yields. Study-level findings and limits: Shorter TCRB CDR3s, moderately but significantly so, marked every one of the four CD4+ subsets in Type 1 diabetes patients. There was a possibility that cDNA sequencing over-represented cells with high TCR expression.

Every bit of the isolated RNA underwent reverse transcription, so sequencing read expressed TCRB transcripts. Sequencing used immunoSEQ multiplex PCR; TCRdb keeps in-frame clones, though not all of them. The sample has 250,000 to 400,000 clones; about 15% are singletons. As concerns this clone: Its antigen is currently unknown.

Germline CDR1 reads SGHTA; CDR2 reads FQGNSA. V shed 0 bases and J shed 2 bases, with 8 bases lying between them. CDR3 length equals 15 residues. V gene TRBV7-2 combines with J gene TRBJ1-3; no clear D. Specimen: central memory CD4+ T cells from blood. The source of this sequence is a man younger than 45 in good health. CDR3 DNA sequence: TGTGCCAGCAGCTTAGCAACAACCCCTGGAAACACCATATATTTT. It codes for CASSLATTPGNTIYF.